These 20 T cell receptor beta chains were all obtained from the same sample, sequenced in a study of T-cell memory formation after mild COVID-19. TCRdb passed the 5' RACE reads through MiXCR, listing each CDR3 protein once. The sample has under 600,000 distinct CDR3 sequences, less than 25% seen once. The sequenced material came from PBMCs or a T cell subset sorted from them (not recorded which). These TCRs come from an adult woman who had mild COVID-19 (a few samples of this study predate the infection). Cell type and time point are not known.

A few counts support this clonotype. The rearrangement joins TRBV7-9 to TRBJ1-2; TRBD1 aligns across 7 bases. This CDR3 is 14 amino acids long. Trimming cost V 5 bases and J 6 bases; bases outside gene matches: 9. Germline V gene lookup returns CDR1 SEHNR and CDR2 FQNEAQ (reference sequence). CDR3 in DNA: TGTGCCAGCAGCCCAGGACAGGCAGTGGATGGCTACACCTTC. Its protein is CASSPGQAVDGYTF. Together with reference TRBV7-9 and TRBJ1-2, the CDR3 gives the full variable domain: DTGVSQNPRHKITKRGQNVTFRCDPISEHNRLYWYRQTLGQGPEFLTYFQNEAQLEKSRLLSDRFSAERPKGSFSTLEIQRTEQGDSAMYLCASSPGQAVDGYTFGSGTRLTVV.

This clonotype has only a few counts. This chain connects TRBV6-2 or TRBV6-3 to TRBJ2-3; D ambiguous. Germline lookup yields CDR1 MNHEY and CDR2 SVGEGT. V was cut by 7 bases and J by 2 bases, with 19 bases left in between. The CDR3 totals 16 residues. The CDR3 loop is CASNSIQARATDTQYF. The CDR3 coding sequence is TGTGCCAGCAATAGCATCCAGGCTCGGGCCACAGATACGCAGTATTTT.

V gene TRBV6-5 combines with J gene TRBJ2-1, with D unresolved. The CDR3 extends over 15 amino acids. V was cut by 8 bases and J by 0 bases, with 14 bases left in between. Germline V lookup: CDR1 MNHEY, CDR2 SVGAGI. CDR3 nucleotides: TGTGCCAGCCGCCCAGAGGACGGCTCCTACAATGAGCAGTTCTTC. Its protein product is CASRPEDGSYNEQFF.

The chain couples TRBV7-6 to TRBJ2-2, with D uncertain. Germline V gene data show CDR1 as SGHVS and CDR2 as FNYEAQ. Trimming pared 5 bases from V and 3 bases from J, leaving 10 bases between. This CDR3 region has 14 residues. This chain's CDR3 is CASSPRSDTGELFF. CDR3 DNA sequence: TGTGCCAGCAGCCCGAGGTCCGACACCGGGGAGCTGTTTTTT.

This chain links TRBV7-3 with TRBJ2-5, with 8 bases aligning to TRBD2. Germline V gives CDR1 SGHTA, CDR2 FQGTGA. The trim removed 3 bases at V and 5 bases at J, leaving 8 bases unmatched. The CDR3 consists of 15 residues. The CDR3 loop is CASSFNGLADETQYF. In DNA, the CDR3 is TGTGCCAGCAGCTTTAACGGACTAGCTGATGAGACCCAGTACTTC.

This sequence joins TRBV6-5 and TRBJ2-5, with TRBD1 identical over 10 bases. The CDR3 is made up of 16 amino acids. Germline lookup yields CDR1 MNHEY and CDR2 SVGAGI. With V trimmed by 3 bases and J by 5 bases, 9 bases remained unmatched. The chain's CDR3 is CASSYLATGGFETQYF. DNA of the CDR3: TGTGCCAGCAGTTATTTGGCGACAGGGGGCTTTGAGACCCAGTACTTC.

This chain connects TRBV4-2 to TRBJ2-3; 9 nucleotides agree with TRBD2. J gave up 7 bases and V 2 bases, and 7 bases lay outside the gene matches. The CDR3 contains 15 residues. Germline V gene data show CDR1 as LGHNA and CDR2 as YNFKEQ. The CDR3: CASSQRAGGWNTQYF. The CDR3 DNA follows: TGTGCCAGCAGCCAAAGAGCGGGGGGCTGGAATACGCAGTATTTT.

In this sample, this clonotype turned up many times. The chain employs TRBV7-2 and TRBJ1-1; no clear D. Germline V gene data show CDR1 as SGHTA and CDR2 as FQGNSA. Trimming shortened V by 6 bases and J by 0 bases, and 14 bases separated the two germline ends. This CDR3 is built from 15 residues. CDR3 bases: TGTGCCAGCAGTCCCCCGGAAGGGATGAACACTGAAGCTTTCTTT. It is translated as CASSPPEGMNTEAFF.

The chain combines TRBV20-1 with TRBJ2-7; no reliable D call. The CDR3 length is 15 residues. The V gene's germline CDR1 is DFQATT and CDR2 SNEGSKA (reference sequence). V was cut by 0 bases and J by 2 bases, with 14 bases left in between. Here the CDR3 reads CSARDVAQSPYEQYF. DNA of the CDR3: TGCAGTGCTAGAGATGTGGCCCAAAGCCCCTACGAGCAGTACTTC.

This clonotype has only a few counts. The chain joins TRBV7-9 to TRBJ2-4; TRBD1 matches at 7 bases. Per the germline V gene, CDR1 is SEHNR and CDR2 is FQNEAQ (reference sequence). CDR3 length: 13 amino acids. The ends lost 4 bases at V and 7 bases at J; junction bases unmatched: 4. The CDR3 DNA follows: TGTGCCAGCAGCTACGACAGGGCGAACATTCAGTACTTC. Translating gives CASSYDRANIQYF.

V gene TRBV7-3 combines with J gene TRBJ2-3, with D perhaps TRBD2 (5 bases). This CDR3 is 15 amino acids long. From germline, CDR1 is SGHTA and CDR2 FQGTGA. The V and J ends lost 5 bases and 1 base respectively, with 13 bases between them. The CDR3 DNA follows: TGTGCCAGCAGCACCGGTCTCGGGGGCACAGATACGCAGTATTTT. This sequence encodes CASSTGLGGTDTQYF.

Comment on this clonotype: Its ends do not fully match the called genes, so a read error is possible. The chain is built from TRBV7-7 and TRBJ2-3; D is undetermined. Germline CDR1 and CDR2: SSHAT and FNYEAQ (reference sequence). This CDR3 is built from 13 residues. CDR3 coding DNA: TGTGCTAGCAGCTTAACCCACCCAGATACGCAGTATTTT. It yields the protein CASSLTHPDTQYF.

The sample holds a few counts of this clonotype. V gene TRBV27 combines with J gene TRBJ2-1; 9 nucleotides match TRBD2. V lost 2 bases and J lost 7; bases outside the gene matches: 6. CDR1 is MNHEY, CDR2 SMNVEV, per germline (reference sequence). The CDR3 covers 15 residues. CDR3 amino acids: CASSLALAGRNEQFF. The CDR3 bases are TGTGCCAGCAGTTTAGCACTAGCGGGTCGGAATGAGCAGTTCTTC.

This chain uses TRBV7-2 with TRBJ2-7; tentatively, D is TRBD1 (6 bases). Trimming took off 1 base at V and 3 bases at J, with 16 bases between the two ends. Germline V gene lookup returns CDR1 SGHTA and CDR2 FQGNSA. This CDR3 has 16 residues. The CDR3 loop is CASSLVATPQGYEQYF. The DNA of the CDR3 is TGTGCCAGCAGCTTAGTTGCGACCCCACAGGGCTACGAGCAGTACTTC.

This clonotype has just a few counts. This chain joins TRBV12-3 or TRBV12-4 and TRBJ1-1; 9 nucleotides match TRBD1. CDR3 length: 13 residues. With 1 base clipped from V and 8 bases from J, the junction kept 2 bases outside the gene matches. The CDR3 DNA reads TGTGCCAGCAGTTTAGGGACAGGGGCCGAAGCTTTCTTT. Protein product: CASSLGTGAEAFF.

This clonotype has more than one count but fewer than ten. The V gene is TRBV4-2, the J gene TRBJ2-7; D may be TRBD2 (7 bases). The V gene lost 1 base and the J gene lost 3 bases, with 13 bases spanning the gap. The CDR3 extends over 15 amino acids. The germline V gene encodes CDR1 LGHNA and CDR2 YNFKEQ. CDR3 DNA sequence: TGTGCCAGCAGCCAAGGGCGGGGGACAAACTACGAGCAGTACTTC. Protein product: CASSQGRGTNYEQYF.

J is TRBJ2-7 and V is TRBV7-9; 8 bases map to TRBD1. There are 16 residues in the CDR3. The germline V gene has CDR1 SEHNR and CDR2 FQNEAQ (reference sequence). V was pared by 5 bases and J by 5 bases, with 14 bases of the junction left unmatched. The CDR3 protein is CASSRIYQDRVNEQYF. The DNA for the CDR3 is TGTGCCAGCAGCCGTATCTACCAGGACAGGGTCAACGAGCAGTACTTC.

This clonotype was counted between two and nine times. The CDR3 bases are TGTGCCAGCTCACGTATCGTGGACAGGGCCACAGATACGCAGTATTTT. The encoded protein is CASSRIVDRATDTQYF. The J gene is TRBJ2-3, the V gene TRBV18; 8 bases are shared with TRBD1. The V segment lost 4 bases and the J segment 2 bases; nucleotides outside the gene matches: 8. The CDR3 covers 16 residues. Germline-derived CDR1 and CDR2 are KGHSH and LQKENI.

This sequence joins TRBV9 and TRBJ1-2; the match to TRBD1 covers 8 bases. J was trimmed by 2 bases and V by 0 bases; bases with no gene match: 9. The CDR3 has 17 residues. The V gene's germline CDR1 is SGDLS and CDR2 YYNGEE. The CDR3 nucleotides are TGTGCCAGCAGCGTAGTCCCGGGACAGGAGGTAAACTATGGCTACACCTTC. It encodes CASSVVPGQEVNYGYTF.

This clonotype was counted between two and nine times. CDR3 DNA sequence: TGTGCCAGCAGCTCTTGGACTAGCGGGTTTTTCGGCGAGCAGTACTTC. Encoded protein: CASSSWTSGFFGEQYF. This chain links TRBV7-8 with TRBJ2-7; 11 bases align to TRBD2. The germline CDR1 and CDR2 sequences are SGHVS and FQNEAQ. The CDR3 has 16 amino acids. With 4 bases clipped from V and 6 bases from J, the junction kept 11 bases outside the gene matches.